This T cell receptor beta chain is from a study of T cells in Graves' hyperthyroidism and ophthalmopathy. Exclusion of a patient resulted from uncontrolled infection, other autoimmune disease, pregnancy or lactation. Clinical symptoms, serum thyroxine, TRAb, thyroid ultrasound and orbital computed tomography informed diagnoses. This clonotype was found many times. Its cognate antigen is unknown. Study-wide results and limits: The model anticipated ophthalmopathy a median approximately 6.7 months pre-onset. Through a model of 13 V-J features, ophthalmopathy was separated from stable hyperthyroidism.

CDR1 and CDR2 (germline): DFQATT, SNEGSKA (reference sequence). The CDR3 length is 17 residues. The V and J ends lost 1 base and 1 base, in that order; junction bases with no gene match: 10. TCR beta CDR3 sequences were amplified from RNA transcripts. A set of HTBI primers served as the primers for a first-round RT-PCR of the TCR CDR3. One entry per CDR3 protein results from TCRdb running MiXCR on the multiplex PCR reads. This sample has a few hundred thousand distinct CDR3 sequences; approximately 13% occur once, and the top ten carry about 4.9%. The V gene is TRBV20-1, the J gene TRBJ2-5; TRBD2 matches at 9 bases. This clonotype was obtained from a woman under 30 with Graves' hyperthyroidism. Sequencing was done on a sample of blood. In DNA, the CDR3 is TGCAGTGCTAGAGGATTGGGGCGGGGGGGTTTCCAAGAGACCCAGTACTTC. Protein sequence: CSARGLGRGGFQETQYF.